Below, 18 T cell receptor beta chains from the same sample are listed, as sequenced in a study of cytomegalovirus exposure and HLA in healthy donors. The PCR used 60 Vbeta and 13 Jbeta primers. The data were produced by immunoSEQ multiplex PCR, yet TCRdb's version contains in-frame clones alone and is incomplete. The sample contains 150,000 to 200,000 clones, roughly 60% of which appear only once. Input material: PBMCs. The receptor set was obtained from a man aged 35 to 55 in good health and CMV-seronegative.

This chain's CDR3 is CANRQDSGTDTQYF. As DNA, the CDR3 is TGTGCCAACCGTCAGGACAGCGGCACAGATACGCAGTATTTT. J is TRBJ2-3 and V is TRBV5-4, with D perhaps matching TRBD1 (6 bases). Between the trimmed V and J ends, which lost 9 bases and 1 base, there was a span of 15 bases. Germline V gene sequence: CDR1 SGHNT, CDR2 YYREEE (reference sequence). The CDR3 extends over 14 amino acids.

This chain joins TRBV7-2 and TRBJ1-1, with 8 bases fitting TRBD1. Trimming removed 1 base from V and 4 bases from J; junction bases left unmatched: 14. From germline, CDR1 is SGHTA and CDR2 FQGNSA. The CDR3 runs 18 residues. The CDR3 loop is CASSLEGQDHIGGTEAFF. The CDR3 DNA follows: TGTGCCAGCAGCTTAGAGGGACAGGATCACATCGGGGGCACTGAAGCTTTCTTT.

This clone was recorded a few times. This sequence joins TRBV5-4 and TRBJ2-7, with 9 nucleotides matching TRBD1. After removal of 5 bases from V and 2 bases from J, the junction contained 8 bases not matched to a gene. Germline CDR1 and CDR2: SGHNT and YYREEE (reference sequence). The CDR3 covers 15 residues. In nucleotides, the CDR3 is TGTGCCAGCAGTTTCGGGACAGGGCGCACCTACGAGCAGTACTTC. Encoded protein: CASSFGTGRTYEQYF.

This clone appeared a few times. This chain connects TRBV2 to TRBJ2-1; D gene unclear. Germline loops: CDR1 SNHLY, CDR2 FYNNEI. Trimming left V 2 bases short and J 1 base short, with 6 bases between. The CDR3 length is 14 residues. The CDR3 here is CASSERQSYNEQFF. As DNA, the CDR3 is TGTGCCAGCAGTGAACGCCAGTCCTACAATGAGCAGTTCTTC. Drawing the rest from reference TRBV2 and TRBJ2-1, the complete variable domain is EPEVTQTPSHQVTQMGQEVILRCVPISNHLYFYWYRQILGQKVEFLVSFYNNEISEKSEIFDDQFSVERPDGSNFTLKIRSTKLEDSAMYFCASSERQSYNEQFFGPGTRLTVL.

The chain employs TRBV6-5 and TRBJ1-5, with 8 bases identical to TRBD1. Germline V gives CDR1 MNHEY, CDR2 SVGAGI. This CDR3 is 15 amino acids long. Losses at the gene ends were 7 bases for V and 2 bases for J; bases not matched to a gene: 7. This CDR3 reads CASTPDRGGNQPQHF. In DNA, the CDR3 is TGTGCCAGCACCCCCGACAGGGGCGGCAATCAGCCCCAGCATTTT.

The chain links TRBV5-4 to TRBJ2-1, with 12 bases matching TRBD2. Trimming at V came to 0 bases and at J to 8 bases, leaving 9 bases not matched to a gene. Germline V lookup: CDR1 SGHNT, CDR2 YYREEE (reference sequence). CDR3 length: 17 amino acids. CDR3 nucleotide sequence: TGTGCCAGCAGCTTGGGGGGGACTAGCGGGCTAGCCTATGAGCAGTTCTTC. Protein: CASSLGGTSGLAYEQFF.

The gene calls are TRBV6-1 and TRBJ1-4; TRBD1 matches at 9 bases. Germline CDR1 MNHNS, CDR2 SASEGT. The CDR3 has 16 amino acids. The trim removed 3 bases at V and 7 bases at J, leaving 9 bases unmatched. The CDR3 DNA sequence: TGTGCCAGCAGTGACGCCACAGGGGGCGTCGGTGAAAAACTGTTTTTT. Its protein is CASSDATGGVGEKLFF.

The rearrangement uses TRBV19 and TRBJ1-6, with D possibly TRBD1 on 6 matching bases. From germline, CDR1 is LNHDA and CDR2 SQIVND (reference sequence). This CDR3 is 14 amino acids long. V was pared by 4 bases and J by 10 bases, with 14 bases between. The CDR3 sequence: CASSNRGGTSPLHF. DNA for the CDR3: TGTGCCAGTAGTAATAGGGGGGGGACATCACCCCTCCACTTT.

V gene TRBV7-2 combines with J gene TRBJ2-5; 8 bases align to TRBD1. The closer fit of TRBJ2-7 to the DNA end suggests the J call may be wrong. CDR1 and CDR2 (germline): SGHTA, FQGNSA. This CDR3 is 15 amino acids long. Written as DNA, the CDR3 is TGTGCCAGCAGCTTAGGACGACAGGGGCCCTACGAGCAGTACTTC. It translates to CASSLGRQGPYEQYF.

The chain employs TRBV5-6 and TRBJ2-7, with 7 bases that match TRBD1. The CDR3 length is 16 residues. The germline gives CDR1 SGHDT, CDR2 YYEEEE. Trimming cost V 3 bases and J 3 bases; bases outside gene matches: 12. The CDR3 DNA follows: TGTGCCAGCAGCTGGGGTTGGATGGGACAGAACTACGAGCAGTACTTC. Amino acid sequence: CASSWGWMGQNYEQYF.

This clone has more than one count but fewer than ten. The chain recombines TRBV28 with TRBJ2-4; tentative D call: TRBD2 (6 bases). The CDR3 has 15 residues. Germline V gene lookup returns CDR1 MDHEN and CDR2 SYDVKM. V lost 6 bases, J lost 0 bases, and 12 bases lay in between. The CDR3 DNA sequence: TGTGCCAGCAGACCTGGGACTTTAGCCAAAAACATTCAGTACTTC. This sequence encodes CASRPGTLAKNIQYF. Filled out from reference TRBV28 and TRBJ2-4, the complete variable domain reads DVKVTQSSRYLVKRTGEKVFLECVQDMDHENMFWYRQDPGLGLRLIYFSYDVKMKEKGDIPEGYSVSREKKERFSLILESASTNQTSMYLCASRPGTLAKNIQYFGAGTRLSVL.

CDR3 coding DNA: TGCGCCAGCAGCCCCCAGGGGGGCCCAAATAATTCACCCCTCCACTTT. Protein product: CASSPQGGPNNSPLHF. This chain connects TRBV4-1 to TRBJ1-6, with 7 nucleotides matching TRBD1. The CDR3 sequence is 16 residues long. With V trimmed by 4 bases and J by 5 bases, 8 bases remained unmatched. In germline, CDR1 is MGHRA, CDR2 YSYEKL.

The chain has TRBV7-8 and TRBJ2-1; D uncertain. The CDR3 spans 12 residues. V was shortened by 5 bases and J by 10 bases, with 12 bases between the two germline ends. The germline CDR1 and CDR2 sequences are SGHVS and FQNEAQ. The CDR3, as DNA: TGTGCCAGCAGCCCACAGATATCAGAGCAGTTCTTC. Translated, it gives CASSPQISEQFF.

This clone occurred a few times. The genes are TRBV18 and TRBJ2-5; TRBD2 agrees at 8 bases. CDR1 is KGHSH and CDR2 is LQKENI in the germline V gene. V gave up 3 bases and J gave up 0 bases; unmatched junction bases: 6. The CDR3 is made up of 16 amino acids. Here the CDR3 DNA reads TGTGCCAGCTCACCGGTACTAGCGGAATACCAAGAGACCCAGTACTTC. The encoded protein is CASSPVLAEYQETQYF.

In nucleotides, the CDR3 is TGTGCCAGCAGCCAGGACAGGGGGGCGGCTGAAGCTTTCTTT. Protein: CASSQDRGAAEAFF. The J gene is TRBJ1-1, the V gene TRBV7-2, with TRBD1 matching 10 bases. Germline assignment: CDR1 SGHTA and CDR2 FQGNSA. V gave up 5 bases and J gave up 6 bases; unmatched junction bases: 6. The CDR3 spans 14 residues.

This chain connects TRBV7-3 to TRBJ2-6; 10 bases fit TRBD1. V lost 3 bases, J lost 2 bases, and 4 bases stayed unmatched. The CDR3 contains 17 residues. The germline gives CDR1 SGHTA, CDR2 FQGTGA. Here the CDR3 DNA reads TGTGCCAGCAGCTTGGGACAGGGGACAGCTGGGGCCAACGTCCTGACTTTC. Translating it yields CASSLGQGTAGANVLTF.

The count of this clone is one. The chain recombines TRBV15 with TRBJ1-3, with 8 positions matching TRBD1. The CDR3 runs to 16 residues. With 5 bases clipped from V and 0 bases from J, the junction kept 6 bases outside the gene matches. In germline, CDR1 is LNHNV, CDR2 YYDKDF (reference sequence). The CDR3 protein is CATSGDRSYSGNTIYF. The CDR3 DNA is TGTGCCACCAGCGGGGACAGGTCCTACTCTGGAAACACCATATATTTT.

The V and J genes are TRBV7-9 and TRBJ2-7, with D unresolved. Germline values: CDR1 SEHNR, CDR2 FQNEAQ (reference sequence). This CDR3 contains 14 residues. Trimming took off 5 bases at V and 4 bases at J, with 15 bases between the two ends. The chain's CDR3 is CASSASTQSYEQYF. The CDR3 DNA follows: TGTGCCAGCAGCGCTTCGACACAGAGTTACGAGCAGTACTTC.